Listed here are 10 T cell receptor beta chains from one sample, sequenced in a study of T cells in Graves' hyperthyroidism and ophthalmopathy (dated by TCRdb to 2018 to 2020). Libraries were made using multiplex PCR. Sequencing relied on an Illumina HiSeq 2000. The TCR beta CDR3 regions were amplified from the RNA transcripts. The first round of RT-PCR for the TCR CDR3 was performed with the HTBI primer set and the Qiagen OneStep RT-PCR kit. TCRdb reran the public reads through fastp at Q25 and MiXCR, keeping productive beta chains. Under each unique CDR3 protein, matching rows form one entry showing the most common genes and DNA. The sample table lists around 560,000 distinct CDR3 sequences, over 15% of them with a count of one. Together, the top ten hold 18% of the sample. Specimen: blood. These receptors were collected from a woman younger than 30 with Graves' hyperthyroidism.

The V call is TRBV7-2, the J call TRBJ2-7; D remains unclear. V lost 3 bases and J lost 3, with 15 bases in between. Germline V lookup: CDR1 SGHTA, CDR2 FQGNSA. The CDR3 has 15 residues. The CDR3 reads CASSLLPGANYEQYF. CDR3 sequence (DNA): TGTGCCAGCAGCTTGCTTCCTGGTGCGAACTACGAGCAGTACTTC.

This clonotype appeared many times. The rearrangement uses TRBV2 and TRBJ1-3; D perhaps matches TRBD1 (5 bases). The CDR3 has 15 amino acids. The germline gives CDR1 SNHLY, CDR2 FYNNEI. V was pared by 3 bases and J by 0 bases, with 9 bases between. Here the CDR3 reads CASSDQTVSGNTIYF. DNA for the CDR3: TGTGCCAGCAGTGACCAGACAGTCTCTGGAAACACCATATATTTT.

CDR3 amino acids: CASSLDGGSNYGYTF. Here the CDR3 DNA reads TGTGCCAGCAGCTTGGACGGGGGAAGTAACTATGGCTACACCTTC. This sequence joins TRBV5-5 and TRBJ1-2; D possibly corresponds to TRBD1 (5 bases). The CDR3 is 15 amino acids. The V gene's germline CDR1 is SGHKS and CDR2 YYEKEE (reference sequence). V lost 0 bases, J lost 1 base, and 10 bases lay in between.

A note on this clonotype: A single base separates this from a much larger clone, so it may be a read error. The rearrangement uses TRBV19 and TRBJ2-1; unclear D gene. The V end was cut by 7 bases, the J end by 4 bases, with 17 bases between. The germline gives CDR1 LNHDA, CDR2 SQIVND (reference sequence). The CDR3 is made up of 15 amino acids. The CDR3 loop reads CASTTSESGYNEQFF. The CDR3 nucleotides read TGTGCCAGTACCACCAGCGAGAGTGGTTACAATGAGCAGTTCTTC.

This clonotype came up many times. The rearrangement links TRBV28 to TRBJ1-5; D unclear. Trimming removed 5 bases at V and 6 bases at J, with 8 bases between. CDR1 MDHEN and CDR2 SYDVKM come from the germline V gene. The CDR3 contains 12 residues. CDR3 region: CASSPFSQPQHF. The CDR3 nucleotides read TGTGCCAGCAGTCCCTTCTCTCAGCCCCAGCATTTT.

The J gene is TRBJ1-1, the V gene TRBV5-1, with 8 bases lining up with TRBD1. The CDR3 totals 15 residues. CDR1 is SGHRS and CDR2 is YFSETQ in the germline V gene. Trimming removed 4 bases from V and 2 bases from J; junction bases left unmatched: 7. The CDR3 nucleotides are TGCGCCAGCAGCACCAGGGGGCCTGGTAACACTGAAGCTTTCTTT. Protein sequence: CASSTRGPGNTEAFF.

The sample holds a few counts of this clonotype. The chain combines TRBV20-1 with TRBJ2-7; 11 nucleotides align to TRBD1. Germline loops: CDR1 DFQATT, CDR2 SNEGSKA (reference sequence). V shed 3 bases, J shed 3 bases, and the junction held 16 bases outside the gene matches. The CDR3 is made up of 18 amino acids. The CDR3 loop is CSARPGARDRGVNYEQYF. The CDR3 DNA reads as TGCAGTGCTAGGCCTGGGGCCCGGGACAGGGGGGTAAACTACGAGCAGTACTTC.

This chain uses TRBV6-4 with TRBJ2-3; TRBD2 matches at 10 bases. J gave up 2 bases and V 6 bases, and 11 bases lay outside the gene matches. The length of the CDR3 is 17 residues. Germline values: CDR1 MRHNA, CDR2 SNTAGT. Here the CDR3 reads CASSPSRTSGFTDTQYF. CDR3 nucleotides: TGTGCCAGCAGCCCCTCCCGGACTAGCGGATTCACAGATACGCAGTATTTT.

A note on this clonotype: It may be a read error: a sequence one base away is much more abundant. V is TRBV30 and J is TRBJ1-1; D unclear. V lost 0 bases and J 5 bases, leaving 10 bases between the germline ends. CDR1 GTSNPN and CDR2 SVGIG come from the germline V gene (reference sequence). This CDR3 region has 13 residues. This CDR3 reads CAWSVRCVTEAFF. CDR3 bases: TGTGCCTGGAGTGTACGTTGTGTAACTGAAGCTTTCTTT.

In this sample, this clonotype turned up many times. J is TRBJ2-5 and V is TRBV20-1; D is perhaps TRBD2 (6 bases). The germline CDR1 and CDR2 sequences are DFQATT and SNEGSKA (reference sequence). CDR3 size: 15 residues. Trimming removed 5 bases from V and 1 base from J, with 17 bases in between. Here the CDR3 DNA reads TGCAGTGCTGCCGGATTCCGGGGGAGCCAAGAGACCCAGTACTTC. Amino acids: CSAAGFRGSQETQYF.